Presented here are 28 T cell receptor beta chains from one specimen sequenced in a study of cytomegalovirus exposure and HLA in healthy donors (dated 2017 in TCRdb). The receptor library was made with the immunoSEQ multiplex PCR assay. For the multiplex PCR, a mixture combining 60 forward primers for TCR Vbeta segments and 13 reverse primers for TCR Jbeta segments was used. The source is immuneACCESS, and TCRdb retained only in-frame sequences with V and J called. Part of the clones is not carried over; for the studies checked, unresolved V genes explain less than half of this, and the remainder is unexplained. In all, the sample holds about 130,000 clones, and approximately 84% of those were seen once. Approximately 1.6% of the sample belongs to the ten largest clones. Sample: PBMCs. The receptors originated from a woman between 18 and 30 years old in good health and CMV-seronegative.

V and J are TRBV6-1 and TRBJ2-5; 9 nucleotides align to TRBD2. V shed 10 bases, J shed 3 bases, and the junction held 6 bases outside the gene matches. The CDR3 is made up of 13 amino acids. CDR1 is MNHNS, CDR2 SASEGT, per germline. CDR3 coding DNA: TGTGCCAACTCCTTAGCGGGAGAAGAGACCCAGTACTTC. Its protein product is CANSLAGEETQYF.

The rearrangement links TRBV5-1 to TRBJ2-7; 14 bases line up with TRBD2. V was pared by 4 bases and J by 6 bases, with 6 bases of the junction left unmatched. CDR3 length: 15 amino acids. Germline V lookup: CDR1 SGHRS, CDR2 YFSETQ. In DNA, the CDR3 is TGCGCCAGCAGCGCCGGGACTAGCGGGAGTGGCGAGCAGTACTTC. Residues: CASSAGTSGSGEQYF.

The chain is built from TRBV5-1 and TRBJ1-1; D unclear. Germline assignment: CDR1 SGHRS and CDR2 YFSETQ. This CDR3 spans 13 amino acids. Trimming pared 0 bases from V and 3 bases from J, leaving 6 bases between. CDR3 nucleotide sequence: TGCGCCAGCAGCTTGGTCAGTTACACTGAAGCTTTCTTT. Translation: CASSLVSYTEAFF. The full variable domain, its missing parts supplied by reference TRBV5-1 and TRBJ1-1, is KAGVTQTPRYLIKTRGQQVTLSCSPISGHRSVSWYQQTPGQGLQFLFEYFSETQRNKGNFPGRFSGRQFSNSRSEMNVSTLELGDSALYLCASSLVSYTEAFFGQGTRLTVV.

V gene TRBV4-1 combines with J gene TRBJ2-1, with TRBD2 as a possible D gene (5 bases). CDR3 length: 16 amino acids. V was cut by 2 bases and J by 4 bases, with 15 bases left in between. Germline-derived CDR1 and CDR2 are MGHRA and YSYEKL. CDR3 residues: CASSQQRRETYNEQFF. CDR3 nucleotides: TGCGCCAGCAGCCAACAGCGCCGGGAAACTTACAATGAGCAGTTCTTC.

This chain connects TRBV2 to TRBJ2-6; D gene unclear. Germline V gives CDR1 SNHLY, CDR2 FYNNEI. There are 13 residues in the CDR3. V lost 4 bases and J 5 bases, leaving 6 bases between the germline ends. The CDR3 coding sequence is TGTGCCAGCAGTGCTGAGAGGGCCAACGTCCTGACTTTC. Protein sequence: CASSAERANVLTF.

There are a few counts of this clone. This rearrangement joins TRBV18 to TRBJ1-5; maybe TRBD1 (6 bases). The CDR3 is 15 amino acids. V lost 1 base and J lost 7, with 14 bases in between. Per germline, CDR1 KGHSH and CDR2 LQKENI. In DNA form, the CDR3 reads TGTGCCAGCTCACCACGGGACACCCGAACACAGCCCCAGCATTTT. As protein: CASSPRDTRTQPQHF.

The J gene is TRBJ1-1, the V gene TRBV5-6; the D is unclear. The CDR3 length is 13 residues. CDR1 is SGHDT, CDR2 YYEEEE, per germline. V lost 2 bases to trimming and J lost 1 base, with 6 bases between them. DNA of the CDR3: TGTGCCAGCAGCTTAACAGAGAACACTGAAGCTTTCTTT. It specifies CASSLTENTEAFF.

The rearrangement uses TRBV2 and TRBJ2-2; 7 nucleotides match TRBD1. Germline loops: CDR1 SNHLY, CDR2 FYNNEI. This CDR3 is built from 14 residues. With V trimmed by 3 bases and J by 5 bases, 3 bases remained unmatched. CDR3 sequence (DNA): TGTGCCAGCAGTGAGTTGACAGGGACCGGGGAGCTGTTTTTT. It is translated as CASSELTGTGELFF.

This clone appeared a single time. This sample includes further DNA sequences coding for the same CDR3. The CDR3, as DNA: TGTGCCAGCACGGGGGGCAGCCAGCCCCAGCATTTT. Its translation: CASTGGSQPQHF. The chain recombines TRBV6-1 with TRBJ1-5; possibly TRBD1 for D (6 bases). Per germline, CDR1 MNHNS and CDR2 SASEGT. Trimming cost V 7 bases and J 7 bases, with 11 bases left between them. The CDR3 totals 12 residues.

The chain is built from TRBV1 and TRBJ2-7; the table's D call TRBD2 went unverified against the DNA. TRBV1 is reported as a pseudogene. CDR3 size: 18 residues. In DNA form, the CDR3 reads TGCACCAGCAGCCAAGTCGCCCAGCGGGGGATTTTCCCTTACGAGCAGTACTTC. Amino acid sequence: CTSSQVAQRGIFPYEQYF.

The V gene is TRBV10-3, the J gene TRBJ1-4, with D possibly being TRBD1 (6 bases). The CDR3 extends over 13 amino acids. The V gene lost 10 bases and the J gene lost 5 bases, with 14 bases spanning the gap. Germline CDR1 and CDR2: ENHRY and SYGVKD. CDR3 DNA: TGTGCCACTTCCGACAGGCTAAATGAAAAACTGTTTTTT. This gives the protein CATSDRLNEKLFF.

The CDR3 here is CASRRVQETQYF. The DNA for the CDR3 is TGTGCCAGCAGGCGGGTTCAAGAGACCCAGTACTTC. V is TRBV7-2 and J is TRBJ2-5; tentative D call: TRBD2 (5 bases). Trimming removed 6 bases at V and 2 bases at J, with 7 bases between. The length of the CDR3 is 12 residues. Germline V gene lookup returns CDR1 SGHTA and CDR2 FQGNSA.

CDR3 bases: TGCGCCAGCAGCCTAGGGGCTGGAAACACCATATATTTT. This gives the protein CASSLGAGNTIYF. J is TRBJ1-3 and V is TRBV5-1, with D perhaps matching TRBD1 (5 bases). Per the germline V gene, CDR1 is SGHRS and CDR2 is YFSETQ. Trimming shortened V by 4 bases and J by 2 bases, and 7 bases separated the two germline ends. CDR3 length equals 13 residues.

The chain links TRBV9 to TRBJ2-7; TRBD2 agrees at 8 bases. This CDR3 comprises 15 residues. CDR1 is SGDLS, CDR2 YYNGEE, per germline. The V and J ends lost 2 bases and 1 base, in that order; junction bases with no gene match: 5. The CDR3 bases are TGTGCCAGCAGCGTTAGCGGGACGGGGTCCTACGAGCAGTACTTC. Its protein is CASSVSGTGSYEQYF.

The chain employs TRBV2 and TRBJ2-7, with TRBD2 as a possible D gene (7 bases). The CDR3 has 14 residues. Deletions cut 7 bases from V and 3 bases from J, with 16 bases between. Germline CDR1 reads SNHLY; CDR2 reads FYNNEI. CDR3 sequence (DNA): TGTGCCAGCAATGGGGGGGGCACCCACTACGAGCAGTACTTC. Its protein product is CASNGGGTHYEQYF.

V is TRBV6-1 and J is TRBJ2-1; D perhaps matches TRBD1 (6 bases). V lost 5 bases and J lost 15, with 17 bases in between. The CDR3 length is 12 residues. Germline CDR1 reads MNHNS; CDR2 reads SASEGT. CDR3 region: CASSPLGASMFF. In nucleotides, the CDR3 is TGTGCCAGCAGTCCCCTGGGGGCCTCCATGTTCTTC.

CDR3 amino acids: CATSTRTSGMDEQFF. DNA of the CDR3: TGTGCCACCTCCACCAGGACTAGCGGGATGGATGAGCAGTTCTTC. V gene TRBV13 combines with J gene TRBJ2-1; 12 bases align to TRBD2. The CDR3 totals 15 residues. The ends lost 10 bases at V and 8 bases at J; junction bases unmatched: 12. The germline V gene encodes CDR1 PRHDT and CDR2 FYEKMQ (reference sequence).

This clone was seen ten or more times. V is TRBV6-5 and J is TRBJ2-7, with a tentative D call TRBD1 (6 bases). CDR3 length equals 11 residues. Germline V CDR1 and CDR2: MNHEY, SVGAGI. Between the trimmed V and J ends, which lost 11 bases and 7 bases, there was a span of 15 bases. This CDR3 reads CAGGPPGEQYF. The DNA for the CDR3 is TGTGCCGGGGGCCCACCGGGTGAGCAGTACTTC.

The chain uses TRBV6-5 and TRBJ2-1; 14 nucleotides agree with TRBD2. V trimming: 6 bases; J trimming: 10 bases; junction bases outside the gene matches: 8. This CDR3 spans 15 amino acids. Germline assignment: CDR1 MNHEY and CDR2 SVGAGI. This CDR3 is CASSRTSGRPIEQFF. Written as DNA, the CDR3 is TGTGCCAGCAGCCGGACTAGCGGGAGGCCTATCGAGCAGTTCTTC.

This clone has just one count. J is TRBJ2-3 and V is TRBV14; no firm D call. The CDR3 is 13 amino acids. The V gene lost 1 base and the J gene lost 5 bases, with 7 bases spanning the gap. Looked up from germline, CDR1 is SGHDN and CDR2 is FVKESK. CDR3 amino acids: CASSQVAKDTQYF. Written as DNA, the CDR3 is TGTGCCAGCAGCCAAGTCGCGAAAGATACGCAGTATTTT.

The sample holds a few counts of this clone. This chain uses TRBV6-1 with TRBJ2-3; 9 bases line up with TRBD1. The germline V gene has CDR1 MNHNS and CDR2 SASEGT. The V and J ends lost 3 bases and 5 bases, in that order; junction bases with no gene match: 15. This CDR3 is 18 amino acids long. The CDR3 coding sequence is TGTGCCAGCAGTGATAAGCTCTCCCCGGACAGGGGTAGAGATACGCAGTATTTT. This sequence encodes CASSDKLSPDRGRDTQYF.

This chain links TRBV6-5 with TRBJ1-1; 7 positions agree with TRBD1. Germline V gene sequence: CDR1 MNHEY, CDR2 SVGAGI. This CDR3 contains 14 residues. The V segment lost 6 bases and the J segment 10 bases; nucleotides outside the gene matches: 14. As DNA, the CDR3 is TGTGCCAGCAGATCTACAAAGACAGGGTTGGGAGCTTTCTTT. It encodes CASRSTKTGLGAFF.

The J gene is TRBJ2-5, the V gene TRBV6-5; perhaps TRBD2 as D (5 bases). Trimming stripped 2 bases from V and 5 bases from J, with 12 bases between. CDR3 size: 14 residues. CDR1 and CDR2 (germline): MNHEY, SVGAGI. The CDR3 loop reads CASSYAGVTETQYF. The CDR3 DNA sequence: TGTGCCAGCAGTTACGCCGGGGTGACCGAGACCCAGTACTTC.

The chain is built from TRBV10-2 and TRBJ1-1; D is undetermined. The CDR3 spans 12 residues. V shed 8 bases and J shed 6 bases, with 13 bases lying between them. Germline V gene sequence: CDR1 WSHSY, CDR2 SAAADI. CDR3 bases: TGCGCCAGCGAAGATACAGCCGCTGAAGCTTTCTTT. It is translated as CASEDTAAEAFF.

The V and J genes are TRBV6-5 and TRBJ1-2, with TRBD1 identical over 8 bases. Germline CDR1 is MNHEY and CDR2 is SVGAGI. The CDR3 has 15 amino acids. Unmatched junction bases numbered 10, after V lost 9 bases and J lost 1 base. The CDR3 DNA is TGTGCCAGTGCCCCTCAGGGGGCGGGTAACTATGGCTACACCTTC. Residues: CASAPQGAGNYGYTF.

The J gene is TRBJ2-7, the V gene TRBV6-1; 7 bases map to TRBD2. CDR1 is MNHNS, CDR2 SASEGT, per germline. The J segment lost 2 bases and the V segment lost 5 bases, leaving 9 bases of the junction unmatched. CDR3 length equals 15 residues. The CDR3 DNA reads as TGTGCCAGCAGTCTAGCTGCGGGAGTCCCCTACGAGCAGTACTTC. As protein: CASSLAAGVPYEQYF.

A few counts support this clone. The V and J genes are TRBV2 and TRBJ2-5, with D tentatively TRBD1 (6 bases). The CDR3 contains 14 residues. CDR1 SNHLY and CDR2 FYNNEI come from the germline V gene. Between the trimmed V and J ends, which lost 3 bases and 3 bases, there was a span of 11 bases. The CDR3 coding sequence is TGTGCCAGCAGTGATGGACAGCCTAAAGAGACCCAGTACTTC. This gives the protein CASSDGQPKETQYF.

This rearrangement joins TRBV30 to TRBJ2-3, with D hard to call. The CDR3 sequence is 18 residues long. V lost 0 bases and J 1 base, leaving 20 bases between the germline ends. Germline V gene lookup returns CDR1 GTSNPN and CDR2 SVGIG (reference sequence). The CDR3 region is CAWSVPPHTRFRTDTQYF. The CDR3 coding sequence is TGTGCCTGGAGTGTACCCCCCCACACGAGGTTCCGCACAGATACGCAGTATTTT.